These 8 T cell receptor beta chains came from one sample sequenced in a study of blood T cell repertoires in COVID-19. Some clones are missing from TCRdb's copy, which holds only in-frame ones; the method was immunoSEQ multiplex PCR. In the table there are approximately 290,000 clones, 80% to 90% of which are singletons. The specimen was PBMCs or T cells enriched from blood (not recorded which). All receptors come from a woman aged 25-40 years who had recovered from COVID-19.

V is TRBV3-1 (or the pseudogene TRBV3-2) and J is TRBJ1-2; D may be TRBD1 (6 bases). Germline V gene lookup returns CDR1 LGHDT and CDR2 YNNKEL (reference sequence). CDR3 length: 16 residues. Trimming took 1 base from V and 4 from J, leaving 16 bases between them. The CDR3 DNA reads as TGTGCCAGCAGCCAAGTCGAGGAAACAGGGACCTATGGCTACACCTTC. The encoded protein is CASSQVEETGTYGYTF.

This chain uses TRBV6-6 with TRBJ1-2; weak D call: TRBD1 (6 bases). This CDR3 spans 13 amino acids. CDR1 MNHNY and CDR2 SVGAGI come from the germline V gene (reference sequence). V gave up 10 bases and J gave up 0 bases, with 12 bases separating them. The CDR3 here is CATRTEANYGYTF. The CDR3 DNA reads TGTGCCACCCGGACAGAGGCTAACTATGGCTACACCTTC.

The chain uses TRBV2 and TRBJ2-1; 9 bases map to TRBD1. The length of the CDR3 is 13 residues. V lost 6 bases, J lost 12 bases, and 9 bases stayed unmatched. CDR1 and CDR2 (germline): SNHLY, FYNNEI. DNA of the CDR3: TGTGCCAGCAGAGGGACAGGGTTCATGGGGCAGTTCTTC. The encoded protein is CASRGTGFMGQFF.

The rearrangement links TRBV5-1 to TRBJ2-1; 16 bases align to TRBD2. V trimming: 4 bases; J trimming: 9 bases; junction bases outside the gene matches: 7. Germline CDR1 is SGHRS and CDR2 is YFSETQ. The CDR3 is made up of 16 amino acids. The CDR3 reads CASSLEGLAGGGEQFF. The CDR3 nucleotides read TGCGCCAGCAGCCTAGAGGGACTAGCGGGAGGGGGTGAGCAGTTCTTC.

The chain has TRBV7-9 and TRBJ2-5; D may be TRBD2 (7 bases). The CDR3 is made up of 17 amino acids. Germline CDR1 reads SEHNR; CDR2 reads FQNEAQ (reference sequence). Trimming shortened V by 1 base and J by 2 bases, and 17 bases separated the two germline ends. CDR3 DNA sequence: TGTGCCAGCAGCTTAGTAGGGCTGGGAGGGGGGCAAGAGACCCAGTACTTC. It yields the protein CASSLVGLGGGQETQYF.

In nucleotides, the CDR3 is TGCAGCGTTGTGACGGGGAGCTCCTACGAGCAGTACTTC. Protein product: CSVVTGSSYEQYF. The chain employs TRBV29-1 and TRBJ2-7; D might be TRBD2 (5 bases). The CDR3 is made up of 13 amino acids. Germline lookup yields CDR1 SQVTM and CDR2 ANQGSEA. The V end lost 4 bases, the J end lost 0 bases, and 10 bases lay between the germline ends.

The chain joins TRBV6-5 to TRBJ1-4; D perhaps matches TRBD1 (5 bases). Germline V gene data show CDR1 as MNHEY and CDR2 as SVGAGI. The CDR3 runs 14 residues. V lost 6 bases, J lost 4 bases, and 12 bases lay in between. Written as DNA, the CDR3 is TGTGCCAGCAGCCTGGCGGGGGGTAATGAAAAACTGTTTTTT. It is translated as CASSLAGGNEKLFF.

This chain uses TRBV6-5 with TRBJ2-4; D is possibly TRBD1 (5 bases). Germline lookup yields CDR1 MNHEY and CDR2 SVGAGI. Trimming removed 5 bases from V and 7 bases from J, with 15 bases in between. The CDR3 spans 14 residues. The CDR3 loop reads CASSPGLLGNIQYF. CDR3 in DNA: TGTGCCAGCAGTCCAGGGTTATTGGGGAACATTCAGTACTTC.